A single sample gave rise to the 8 T cell receptor beta chains below, sequenced in a study of beta chain features in type 1 diabetes. Expressed TCRB transcripts were sequenced because the entire RNA isolate underwent reverse transcription. The table came from immunoSEQ multiplex PCR; TCRdb's copy has only in-frame clones and leaves some out. The table has hundreds of thousands of clones, about 15% seen once; the top ten hold roughly 0.033%. The specimen was naive CD4+ T cells from blood. The receptors were gathered from a man in his thirties or forties in good health.

This chain's CDR3 is CASSTTSGFLGELFF. In DNA, the CDR3 is TGCGCCAGCAGCACCACTAGCGGGTTCCTCGGGGAGCTGTTTTTT. The chain carries TRBV5-1 and TRBJ2-2, with 9 bases fitting TRBD2. This CDR3 region has 15 residues. V dropped 4 bases and J dropped 7; count of bases not matched to a gene: 8. From germline, CDR1 is SGHRS and CDR2 YFSETQ.

This clone was seen only a few times. The CDR3 is CASSPPGQGYEQYF. CDR3 nucleotide sequence: TGTGCCAGCAGTCCTCCGGGACAGGGTTACGAGCAGTACTTC. The genes are TRBV6-5 and TRBJ2-7, with 9 bases aligning to TRBD1. The germline CDR1 and CDR2 sequences are MNHEY and SVGAGI. The ends lost 5 bases at V and 4 bases at J; junction bases unmatched: 6. The CDR3 runs to 14 residues.

This clone was detected a few times. The V and J genes are TRBV21-1 and TRBJ1-2; TRBD1, the table's D call, lacks a check against the DNA. TRBV21-1 constitutes a pseudogene. This CDR3 is 15 amino acids long. CDR3 amino acids: CASSKAYSPNYGYTF. Written as DNA, the CDR3 is TGTGCCAGCAGCAAAGCATACAGTCCTAACTATGGCTACACCTTC.

This clone occurred a few times. The chain is built from TRBV30 and TRBJ2-1; a possible D gene is TRBD2 (5 bases). This CDR3 is 15 amino acids long. Deletions cut 4 bases from V and 6 bases from J, with 19 bases between. Germline CDR1 and CDR2: GTSNPN and SVGIG (reference sequence). CDR3 coding DNA: TGTGCCTGGACCCCGGCCAGCGGAAGACGCAATGAGCAGTTCTTC. Protein product: CAWTPASGRRNEQFF.

The chain recombines TRBV18 with TRBJ2-7, with a tentative D call TRBD2 (6 bases). CDR1 is KGHSH and CDR2 is LQKENI in the germline V gene. Trimming removed 1 base at V and 6 bases at J, with 13 bases between. CDR3 length: 14 amino acids. The CDR3, as DNA: TGTGCCAGCTCACCACGGTCGGGGGTGATCGAGCAGTACTTC. Amino acid sequence: CASSPRSGVIEQYF.

The chain couples TRBV7-9 to TRBJ1-3; D remains unclear. V gave up 1 base and J gave up 0 bases, with 7 bases separating them. CDR1 SEHNR and CDR2 FQNEAQ come from the germline V gene (reference sequence). There are 15 residues in the CDR3. The CDR3 coding sequence is TGTGCCAGCAGCTTAGGTGCGGCCTCTGGAAACACCATATATTTT. Its translation: CASSLGAASGNTIYF. Together with reference TRBV7-9 and TRBJ1-3, the CDR3 gives the full variable domain: DTGVSQNPRHKITKRGQNVTFRCDPISEHNRLYWYRQTLGQGPEFLTYFQNEAQLEKSRLLSDRFSAERPKGSFSTLEIQRTEQGDSAMYLCASSLGAASGNTIYFGEGSWLTVV.

In this sample, this clone turned up a few times. The V and J genes are TRBV4-3 and TRBJ2-7; D is unresolved. The CDR3 length is 14 residues. Trimming pared 0 bases from V and 3 bases from J, leaving 9 bases between. Germline CDR1 LGHNA, CDR2 YSLEER. Written as DNA, the CDR3 is TGCGCCAGCAGCCAAGATGGGCTTAGCTACGAGCAGTACTTC. This sequence encodes CASSQDGLSYEQYF.

This clone turned up a few times. The chain carries TRBV7-2 and TRBJ2-3, with TRBD1 identical over 8 bases. The CDR3 totals 15 residues. V was pared by 6 bases and J by 0 bases, with 5 bases of the junction left unmatched. Germline V gene sequence: CDR1 SGHTA, CDR2 FQGNSA. The CDR3 nucleotides read TGTGCCAGCAGTCAGGGGGCGGCTAGCACAGATACGCAGTATTTT. Translation gives CASSQGAASTDTQYF.